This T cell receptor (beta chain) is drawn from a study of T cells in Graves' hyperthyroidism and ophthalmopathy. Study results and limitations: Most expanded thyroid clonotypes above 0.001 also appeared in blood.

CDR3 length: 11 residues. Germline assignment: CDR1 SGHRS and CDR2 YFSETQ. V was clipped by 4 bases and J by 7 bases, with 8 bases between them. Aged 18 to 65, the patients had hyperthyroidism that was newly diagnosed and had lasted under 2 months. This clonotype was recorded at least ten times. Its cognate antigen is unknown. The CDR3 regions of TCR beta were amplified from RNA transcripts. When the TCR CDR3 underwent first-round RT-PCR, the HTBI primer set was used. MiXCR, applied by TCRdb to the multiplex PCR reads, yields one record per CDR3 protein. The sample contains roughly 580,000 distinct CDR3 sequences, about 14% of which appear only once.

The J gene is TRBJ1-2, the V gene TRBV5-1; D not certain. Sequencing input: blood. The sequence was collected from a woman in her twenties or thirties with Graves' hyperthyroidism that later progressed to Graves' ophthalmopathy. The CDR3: CASSNGRGYTF. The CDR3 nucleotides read TGCGCCAGCAGCAACGGACGTGGCTACACCTTC.